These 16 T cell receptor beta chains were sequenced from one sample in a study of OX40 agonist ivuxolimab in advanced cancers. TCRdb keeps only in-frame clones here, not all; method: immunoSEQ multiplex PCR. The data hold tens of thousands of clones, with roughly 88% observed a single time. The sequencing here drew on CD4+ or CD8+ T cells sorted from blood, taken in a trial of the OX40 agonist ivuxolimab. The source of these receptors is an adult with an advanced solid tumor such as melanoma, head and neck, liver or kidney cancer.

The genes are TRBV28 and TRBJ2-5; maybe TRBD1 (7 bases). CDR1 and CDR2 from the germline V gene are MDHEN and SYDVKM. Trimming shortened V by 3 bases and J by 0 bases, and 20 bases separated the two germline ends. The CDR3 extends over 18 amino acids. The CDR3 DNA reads TGTGCCAGCAGTTTTACCTCCGCGGGGACAGCGTACCAAGAGACCCAGTACTTC. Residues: CASSFTSAGTAYQETQYF.

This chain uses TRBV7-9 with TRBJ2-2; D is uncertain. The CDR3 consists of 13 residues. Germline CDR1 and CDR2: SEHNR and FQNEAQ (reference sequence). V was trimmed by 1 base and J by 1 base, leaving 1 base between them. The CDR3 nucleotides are TGTGCCAGCAGCTTAGAGAACACCGGGGAGCTGTTTTTT. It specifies CASSLENTGELFF.

The CDR3 region is CASSLGWGEQFF. CDR3 DNA sequence: TGTGCCAGCAGCTTAGGATGGGGGGAGCAGTTCTTC. The V and J genes are TRBV7-2 and TRBJ2-1, with D perhaps TRBD1 or TRBD2 (5 bases each). The V end lost 1 base, the J end lost 10 bases, and 8 bases lay between the germline ends. The V gene's germline CDR1 is SGHTA and CDR2 FQGNSA. CDR3 length: 12 residues.

The CDR3 DNA is TGTGCCAGTAGTAGGGACGGAACCTACGAGCAGTACTTC. Its translation: CASSRDGTYEQYF. The chain combines TRBV19 with TRBJ2-7, with D perhaps matching TRBD1 or TRBD2 (5 bases each). Germline assignment: CDR1 LNHDA and CDR2 SQIVND (reference sequence). Trimming took 4 bases from V and 2 from J, leaving 9 bases between them. The CDR3 runs 13 residues.

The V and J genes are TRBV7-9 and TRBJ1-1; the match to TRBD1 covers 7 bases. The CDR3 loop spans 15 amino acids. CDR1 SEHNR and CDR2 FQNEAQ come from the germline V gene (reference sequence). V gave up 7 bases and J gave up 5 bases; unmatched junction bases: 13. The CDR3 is CASMPGGRSETEAFF. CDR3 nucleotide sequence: TGTGCCAGCATGCCAGGGGGAAGGTCTGAAACTGAAGCTTTCTTT. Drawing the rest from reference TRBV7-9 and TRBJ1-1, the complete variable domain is DTGVSQNPRHKITKRGQNVTFRCDPISEHNRLYWYRQTLGQGPEFLTYFQNEAQLEKSRLLSDRFSAERPKGSFSTLEIQRTEQGDSAMYLCASMPGGRSETEAFFGQGTRLTVV.

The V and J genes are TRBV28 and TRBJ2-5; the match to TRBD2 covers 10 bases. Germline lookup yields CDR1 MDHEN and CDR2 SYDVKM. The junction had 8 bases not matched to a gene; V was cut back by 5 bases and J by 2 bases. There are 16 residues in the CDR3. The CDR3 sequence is CASSVGGLAVQETQYF. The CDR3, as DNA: TGTGCCAGCAGTGTAGGTGGACTAGCGGTTCAAGAGACCCAGTACTTC.

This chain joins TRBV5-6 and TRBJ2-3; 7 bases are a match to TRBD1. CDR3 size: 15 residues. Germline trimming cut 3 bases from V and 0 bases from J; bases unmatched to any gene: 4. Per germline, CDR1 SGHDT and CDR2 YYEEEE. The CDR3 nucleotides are TGTGCCAGCAGCTGGGGACAGATGAGCACAGATACGCAGTATTTT. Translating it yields CASSWGQMSTDTQYF. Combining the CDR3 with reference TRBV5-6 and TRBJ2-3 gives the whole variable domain DAGVTQSPTHLIKTRGQQVTLRCSPKSGHDTVSWYQQALGQGPQFIFQYYEEEERQRGNFPDRFSGHQFPNYSSELNVNALLLGDSALYLCASSWGQMSTDTQYFGPGTRLTVL.

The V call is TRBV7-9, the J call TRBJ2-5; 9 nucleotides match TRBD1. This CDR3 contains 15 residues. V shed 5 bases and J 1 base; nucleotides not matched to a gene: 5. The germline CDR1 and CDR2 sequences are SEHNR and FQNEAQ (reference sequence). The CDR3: CASSPRDRAQETQYF. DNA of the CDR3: TGTGCCAGCAGCCCCCGGGACAGGGCCCAAGAGACCCAGTACTTC.

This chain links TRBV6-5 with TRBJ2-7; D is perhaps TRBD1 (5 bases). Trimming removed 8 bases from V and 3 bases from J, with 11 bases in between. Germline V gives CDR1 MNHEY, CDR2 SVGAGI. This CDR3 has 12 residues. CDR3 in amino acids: CASSRTNYEQYF. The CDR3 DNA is TGTGCCAGCTCCAGGACAAACTACGAGCAGTACTTC.

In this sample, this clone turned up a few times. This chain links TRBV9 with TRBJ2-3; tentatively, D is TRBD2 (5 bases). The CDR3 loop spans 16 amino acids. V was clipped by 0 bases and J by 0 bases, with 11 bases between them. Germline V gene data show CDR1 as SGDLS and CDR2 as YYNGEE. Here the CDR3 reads CASSVALGISTDTQYF. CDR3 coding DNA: TGTGCCAGCAGCGTAGCACTCGGGATCAGCACAGATACGCAGTATTTT.

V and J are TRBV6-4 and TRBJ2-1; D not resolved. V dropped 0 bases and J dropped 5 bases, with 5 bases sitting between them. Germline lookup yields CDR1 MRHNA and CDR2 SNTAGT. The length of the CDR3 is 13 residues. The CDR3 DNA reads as TGTGCCAGCAGTGACTCTAACGACAATGAGCAGTTCTTC. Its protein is CASSDSNDNEQFF.

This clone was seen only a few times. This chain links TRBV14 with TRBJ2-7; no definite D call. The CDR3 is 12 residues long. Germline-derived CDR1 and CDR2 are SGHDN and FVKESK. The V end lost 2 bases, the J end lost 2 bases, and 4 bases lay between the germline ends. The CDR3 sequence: CASSQTTYEQYF. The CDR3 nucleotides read TGTGCCAGCAGCCAAACTACCTACGAGCAGTACTTC.

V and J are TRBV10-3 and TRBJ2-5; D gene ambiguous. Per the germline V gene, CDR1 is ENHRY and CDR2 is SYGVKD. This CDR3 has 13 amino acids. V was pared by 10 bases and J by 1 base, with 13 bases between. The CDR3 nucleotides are TGTGCCACCACCGGACCCAGCCAAGAGACCCAGTACTTC. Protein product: CATTGPSQETQYF.

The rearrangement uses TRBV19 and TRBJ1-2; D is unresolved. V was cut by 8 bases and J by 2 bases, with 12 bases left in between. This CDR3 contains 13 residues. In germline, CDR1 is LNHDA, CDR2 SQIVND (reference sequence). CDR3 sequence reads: CASEGAPNYGYTF. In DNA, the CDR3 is TGTGCCAGTGAGGGCGCCCCAAACTATGGCTACACCTTC.

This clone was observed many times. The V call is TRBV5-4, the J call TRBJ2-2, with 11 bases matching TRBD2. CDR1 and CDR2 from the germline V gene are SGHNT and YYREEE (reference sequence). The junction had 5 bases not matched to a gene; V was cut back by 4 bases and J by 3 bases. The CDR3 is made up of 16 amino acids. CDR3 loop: CASSPSGGLYTGELFF. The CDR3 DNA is TGTGCCAGCAGCCCTAGCGGGGGGCTATACACCGGGGAGCTGTTTTTT. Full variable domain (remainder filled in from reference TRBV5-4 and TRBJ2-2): ETGVTQSPTHLIKTRGQQVTLRCSSQSGHNTVSWYQQALGQGPQFIFQYYREEENGRGNFPPRFSGLQFPNYSSELNVNALELDDSALYLCASSPSGGLYTGELFFGEGSRLTVL.

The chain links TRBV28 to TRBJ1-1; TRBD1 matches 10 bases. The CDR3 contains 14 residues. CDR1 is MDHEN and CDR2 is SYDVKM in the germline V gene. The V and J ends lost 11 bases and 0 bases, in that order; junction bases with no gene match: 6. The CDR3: CAGRTGGMNTEAFF. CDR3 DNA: TGTGCCGGCCGGACAGGGGGAATGAACACTGAAGCTTTCTTT.